This TCR beta chain originates from a study of T-cell reconstitution after alpha-beta-depleted transplantation in children. Study results and limitations: Reported findings indicate that, about two months after transplant, alpha-beta T cells came from several hundred expanded clones, which were derived from non-depleted graft cells. Recipient T cells and thymic progenitors that survived gave rise to the high TCRbeta diversity observed at day 60 in some patients. Newly produced T cells mostly provided counts and TCRbeta diversity after one year, as hyperexpanded clones declined.

Molecular barcoding with unique molecular identifiers was used for the TCRbeta library. Each CDR3 protein is one row after TCRdb ran MiXCR on the PCR reads. The sample has about 300,000 distinct CDR3 sequences, roughly 8.2% seen once. The V end was cut by 4 bases, the J end by 12 bases, with 15 bases between. The germline gives CDR1 MDHEN, CDR2 SYDVKM. This CDR3 contains 12 residues. This clonotype was counted ten times or more. The antigen is undetermined. The chain combines TRBV28 with TRBJ1-1; no reliable D call. This specimen was peripheral blood, taken 360 days after TCRalphabeta/CD19-depleted stem cell transplant. The source of this sequence is a female patient aged 2-15 years who had a stem cell transplant for Fanconi anemia, so the T cells may come from the graft donor. The CDR3 DNA is TGTGCCAGCAGTTCCCCCTCGGACCGGACTTTCTTT. This gives the protein CASSSPSDRTFF.